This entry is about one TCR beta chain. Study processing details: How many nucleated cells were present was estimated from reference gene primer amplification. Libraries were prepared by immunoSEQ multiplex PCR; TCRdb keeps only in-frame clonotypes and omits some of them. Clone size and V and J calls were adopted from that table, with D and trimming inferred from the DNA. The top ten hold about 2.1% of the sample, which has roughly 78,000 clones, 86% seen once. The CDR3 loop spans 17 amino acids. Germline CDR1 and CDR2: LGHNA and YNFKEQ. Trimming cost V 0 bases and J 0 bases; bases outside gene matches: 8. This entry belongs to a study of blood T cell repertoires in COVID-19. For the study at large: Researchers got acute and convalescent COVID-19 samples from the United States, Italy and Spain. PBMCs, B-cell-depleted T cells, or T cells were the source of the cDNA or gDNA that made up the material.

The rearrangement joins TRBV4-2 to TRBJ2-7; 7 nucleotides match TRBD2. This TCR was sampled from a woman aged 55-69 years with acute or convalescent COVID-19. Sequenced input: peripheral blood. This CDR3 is CASSQDTGRPSSYEQYF. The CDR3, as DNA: TGTGCCAGCAGCCAAGATACCGGGAGGCCCAGCTCCTACGAGCAGTACTTC.